This is a list of T cell receptor beta chains from one sample in a study of somatic mutations in cytotoxic T cells in rheumatoid arthritis. Using immunoSEQ multiplex PCR, the repertoire was profiled, and TCRdb retains in-frame clones only, with some absent. The repertoire holds 3,500 to 4,500 clones, with around 76% as singletons. The sequenced material came from CD8+ T cells sorted from blood. Receptor source: an adult with rheumatoid arthritis. Both conserved end residues are part of each CDR3. A D gene is named only where the DNA matches it firmly. Some rows mark clone size as missing; the rest say once, few, many or name a class of expanded clone.

V gene	clone size	J gene	D gene	CDR3 protein	CDR3 DNA
TRBV13	.	TRBJ1-2	TRBD1	CASSLGLGTGTNYGYTF	TGTGCCAGCAGCTTAGGCCTTGGGACAGGGACCAACTATGGCTACACCTTC
TRBV14	.	TRBJ2-1	.	CASSRRDTHNEQFF	TGTGCCAGCAGCCGCCGGGACACCCACAATGAGCAGTTCTTC
TRBV21-1	.	TRBJ2-7	.	CASSKVGLEQYF	TGTGCCAGCAGCAAAGTTGGCCTAGAGCAGTACTTC
TRBV2	.	TRBJ2-5	TRBD2	CAIASTPTSGGPYF	TGTGCCATCGCTTCGACTCCGACTAGCGGGGGGCCTTACTTC
TRBV4-1	.	TRBJ1-4	.	CASSQDSVSGNNEKLFF	TGCGCCAGCAGCCAAGATTCTGTATCAGGCAATAATGAAAAACTGTTTTTT
TRBV7-9	.	TRBJ2-7	.	CASSLGPGYEQYF	TGTGCCAGCAGCTTAGGGCCGGGCTACGAGCAGTACTTC
TRBV2	.	TRBJ1-2	.	CASSARDYANYGYTF	TGTGCCAGCAGTGCCCGGGACTACGCTAACTATGGCTACACCTTC
TRBV5-6	.	TRBJ1-1	.	CASSLDQGRNTEAFF	TGTGCCAGCAGCTTGGATCAGGGTCGGAACACTGAAGCTTTCTTT
TRBV15	.	TRBJ2-7	.	CATSGGTDYEQYF	TGTGCCACCAGCGGGGGGACAGACTACGAGCAGTACTTC
TRBV7-3	once	TRBJ2-1	.	CASSSTSSDEQFF	TGTGCCAGCAGCTCGACTAGTTCCGATGAGCAGTTCTTC
TRBV25-1	.	TRBJ1-2	.	CASSELGDSLGYTF	TGTGCCAGCAGTGAATTGGGGGATTCATTAGGCTACACCTTC
TRBV19	once	TRBJ2-3	.	CASSIGILTDTQYF	TGTGCCAGTAGTATTGGGATCCTCACAGATACGCAGTATTTT
TRBV19	.	TRBJ1-1	TRBD1	CASSLRGLATEAFF	TGTGCCAGTAGTCTCAGGGGGCTGGCGACTGAAGCTTTCTTT
TRBV7-9	.	TRBJ2-7	TRBD1	CASSRQGTVHEQYF	TGTGCCAGCAGCCGACAGGGAACGGTCCACGAGCAGTACTTC
TRBV15	.	TRBJ2-2	.	CATSRDRGTANTGELFF	TGTGCCACCAGCAGAGATCGGGGGACTGCGAACACCGGGGAGCTGTTTTTT
TRBV19	.	TRBJ2-3	.	CASSTGIADTQYF	TGTGCCAGTAGTACAGGGATAGCTGATACGCAGTATTTT
TRBV27	.	TRBJ1-1	.	CASSLGGLWLFF	TGTGCCAGCAGTTTAGGGGGCCTTTGGTTGTTCTTT
TRBV15	.	TRBJ1-2	.	CATSRVETGGGYTF	TGTGCCACCAGCAGAGTGGAGACAGGCGGTGGCTACACCTTC